This TCR beta chain was captured in a study of OX40 agonist ivuxolimab in advanced cancers. Germline CDR1 and CDR2: MDHEN and SYDVKM. This CDR3 comprises 15 residues. The repertoire was sequenced with immunoSEQ multiplex PCR; TCRdb's copy has only in-frame clones and lacks some. Of over 30,000 clones in the sample, roughly 84% are singletons; the top ten hold 1.8%. Sequencing was performed on CD4+ or CD8+ T cells sorted from blood, taken in a trial of the OX40 agonist ivuxolimab. The chain carries TRBV28 and TRBJ2-5; 11 bases agree with TRBD1. TRBJ2-7 matches the DNA end more closely, so the J call is doubtful. The receptor's source is an adult with an advanced solid tumor such as melanoma, head and neck, liver or kidney cancer. The chain's CDR3 is CASSGGTGGSYEQYF. The DNA for the CDR3 is TGTGCCAGCAGTGGAGGGACAGGGGGCTCCTACGAGCAGTACTTC.